This T cell receptor beta chain was observed in a study of blood T cell repertoires in COVID-19. Per germline, CDR1 MNHEY and CDR2 SVGAGI. The V gene lost 2 bases and the J gene lost 0 bases, with 7 bases spanning the gap. The CDR3 has 14 residues. Per the original data handling: Nucleated cell counts were estimated from reference gene primer amplification. The method was immunoSEQ multiplex PCR; TCRdb's version includes in-frame clones alone and lacks a portion of them. That table furnishes V, J and clone size, whereas the DNA furnished D and trimming. Found here are 150,000 to 200,000 clones, approximately 90% of them singletons; the top ten hold 20% to 25%.

This chain links TRBV6-5 with TRBJ1-2; no reliable D call. Sequenced input: PBMCs or T cells enriched from blood (not recorded which). The clonotype comes from a middle-aged woman in a cohort exposed to, infected with or recovered from COVID-19 (not recorded which). The CDR3 DNA follows: TGTGCCAGCAGTTACGGCAGATCTAACTATGGCTACACCTTC. Translating gives CASSYGRSNYGYTF.